These T cell receptor beta chains were read from a single sample in a study of blood T cells in healthy people across ages. Each CDR3 protein is one row after TCRdb ran MiXCR on the 5' RACE reads. Here the sample spans 650,000 to 1,000,000 distinct CDR3 sequences, about half being singletons. The source material was blood. The receptors here all came from a man of 80 years or more in good health. The CDR3 runs from the conserved cysteine through the conserved F or W. D genes are given only for firm matches. Clone sizes are given selectively: once, few, many, or a class where the clone is expanded.

cdr3_aa cdr3_nt clone_size j_call v_call d_call
CASSYSIRRGLNQPQHF TGTGCCAGCAGTTACTCGATACGGAGGGGTCTCAATCAGCCCCAGCATTTT . TRBJ1-5 TRBV6-6 .
CASRGPTDRGGETQYF TGTGCCAGCCGAGGGCCCACTGACAGGGGGGGAGAGACCCAGTACTTC . TRBJ2-5 TRBV25-1 TRBD1
CASSSRISGANVLTF TGTGCCAGCAGTTCGCGAATCTCTGGGGCCAACGTCCTGACTTTC many TRBJ2-6 TRBV28 .
CASSSQTLQGVSEQYF TGTGCCAGCAGCTCCCAGACCCTACAGGGGGTCTCCGAGCAGTACTTC many TRBJ2-7 TRBV7-9 TRBD1
CASSRAGVSDTRYF TGTGCCAGTAGCCGAGCGGGCGTAAGTGATACGCGGTATTTT . TRBJ2-3 TRBV12-3/TRBV12-4 .
CASRETSGSKTQYF TGTGCCAGCAGGGAAACTAGCGGGAGTAAGACCCAGTACTTC few TRBJ2-5 TRBV7-2 TRBD2
CATSEGTDSGELFF TGTGCCACCAGTGAAGGGACTGACTCCGGGGAGCTGTTTTTT few TRBJ2-2 TRBV24-1 .
CATSTDEKLFF TGTGCCACCAGCACCGATGAAAAACTGTTTTTT . TRBJ1-4 TRBV15 .
CASSSLAGGETQYF TGTGCCAGCAGCTCACTAGCGGGAGGAGAGACCCAGTACTTC . TRBJ2-5 TRBV7-6 TRBD2
CASSLDGGRGDEQFF TGTGCCAGCAGCTTAGATGGCGGGAGAGGCGATGAGCAGTTCTTC once TRBJ2-1 TRBV11-3 TRBD2
CASSLGLGVTEQFF TGCGCCAGCAGCTTGGGTTTGGGGGTTACTGAGCAGTTCTTC . TRBJ2-1 TRBV5-1 .
CASSLVSSSSGANVLTF TGTGCCAGCAGTTTGGTTTCTAGCAGCTCTGGGGCCAACGTCCTGACTTTC few TRBJ2-6 TRBV28 .
CATSRAPRGSDEQYF TGTGCCACCAGCAGAGCCCCCAGGGGAAGCGACGAGCAGTACTTC . TRBJ2-7 TRBV15 .
CASSKAVQGGGELFF TGTGCCAGCAGCAAAGCTGTTCAGGGAGGGGGGGAGCTGTTTTTT . TRBJ2-2 TRBV21-1 .
CASSLSILGSLSNQPQHF TGTGCCAGCAGTTTATCGATTCTAGGCAGTCTGAGCAATCAGCCCCAGCATTTT . TRBJ1-5 TRBV27 .
CGVGGVAGFSTDTQYF TGCGGCGTTGGTGGGGTAGCGGGCTTCAGCACAGATACGCAGTATTTT . TRBJ2-3 TRBV29-1 TRBD2